The 6 T cell receptor beta chains in this list originate from one sample, sequenced in a study of T-cell reconstitution after alpha-beta-depleted transplantation in children. Unique molecular identifiers were used to barcode this TCRbeta library. MiXCR, applied by TCRdb to the PCR reads, yields one record per CDR3 protein. The table records about 340,000 distinct CDR3 sequences, about a sixth of them present only once. The source material was PBMCs, mostly from graft donor cells, sampled 360 days after TCRalphabeta/CD19-depleted stem cell transplant. The origin of the receptors is a male patient between 2 and 10 years old who had a stem cell transplant for acute lymphoblastic leukemia, so the T cells may come from the graft donor.

J is TRBJ2-3 and V is TRBV9; TRBD1 matches 9 bases. With V trimmed by 0 bases and J by 3 bases, 8 bases remained unmatched. Germline CDR1 reads SGDLS; CDR2 reads YYNGEE. The CDR3 consists of 17 residues. CDR3 sequence reads: CASSVGDRARGTDTQYF. The CDR3 region has the DNA TGTGCCAGCAGCGTAGGGGACAGGGCTCGTGGTACAGATACGCAGTATTTT.

The chain couples TRBV10-3 to TRBJ2-5; D is unclear. Germline CDR1 reads ENHRY; CDR2 reads SYGVKD. The CDR3 contains 13 residues. The V gene lost 11 bases and the J gene lost 5 bases, with 18 bases spanning the gap. The CDR3 loop is CAFQGPVGETQYF. The CDR3 nucleotides are TGTGCCTTTCAAGGGCCGGTGGGTGAGACCCAGTACTTC.

Many counts were recorded for this clonotype. The chain is built from TRBV6-5 and TRBJ2-7; TRBD2 matches 10 bases. The V and J ends lost 4 bases and 0 bases, in that order; junction bases with no gene match: 12. The CDR3 extends over 18 amino acids. CDR1 and CDR2 (germline): MNHEY, SVGAGI. CDR3 DNA sequence: TGTGCCAGCAGTTTTGAGCCAGGACTAGCGGACCACTCCTACGAGCAGTACTTC. Its protein product is CASSFEPGLADHSYEQYF.

The V and J genes are TRBV7-3 and TRBJ2-5, with 14 positions matching TRBD2. V shed 5 bases, J shed 1 base, and the junction held 6 bases outside the gene matches. The CDR3 has 17 amino acids. Germline V gene lookup returns CDR1 SGHTA and CDR2 FQGTGA. Here the CDR3 DNA reads TGTGCCAGCAGCCTTGGGACTAGCGGGGGTCTCCAAGAGACCCAGTACTTC. It is translated as CASSLGTSGGLQETQYF.

This clonotype was counted a few times. V is TRBV7-3 and J is TRBJ2-7; no clear D gene. Germline V gives CDR1 SGHTA, CDR2 FQGTGA. Trimming stripped 0 bases from V and 7 bases from J, with 10 bases between. This CDR3 comprises 13 residues. CDR3 protein: CASSLTRNAEQYF. The CDR3 coding sequence is TGTGCCAGCAGCTTAACCCGTAACGCTGAGCAGTACTTC.

This clonotype has just a few counts. The CDR3, as DNA: TGCAGCGTTGTTACAGGGGAGGGAATAGGGAATGAGCAGTTCTTC. It encodes CSVVTGEGIGNEQFF. J is TRBJ2-1 and V is TRBV29-1; D may match TRBD1 or TRBD2 (7 bases each). This CDR3 has 15 residues. V was cut by 4 bases and J by 7 bases, with 20 bases left in between. Germline V lookup: CDR1 SQVTM, CDR2 ANQGSEA.